This TCR beta chain was recovered during a study of blood T cells in healthy people across ages. Germline-derived CDR1 and CDR2 are DFQATT and SNEGSKA (reference sequence). The length of the CDR3 is 13 residues. For the second PCR, which ran for about 6 to 11 cycles, a sample-barcoded 5' primer and a J-beta primer mix were used. TCRdb recomputed calls from the 5' RACE reads with MiXCR, one row per CDR3 protein. This table has 700,000 to 850,000 distinct CDR3 sequences, 53% appearing once. This chain uses TRBV20-1 with TRBJ2-5; the D call may be TRBD1 or TRBD2 (5 bases each). Matching the DNA end better, TRBJ2-7 makes the J call doubtful. The sequence was obtained from a man older than 75 in good health. The sequenced sample consisted of blood. The DNA of the CDR3 is TGCAGTGCTGGGACGAAAGCGTCCTACGAGCAGTACTTC. It is translated as CSAGTKASYEQYF.